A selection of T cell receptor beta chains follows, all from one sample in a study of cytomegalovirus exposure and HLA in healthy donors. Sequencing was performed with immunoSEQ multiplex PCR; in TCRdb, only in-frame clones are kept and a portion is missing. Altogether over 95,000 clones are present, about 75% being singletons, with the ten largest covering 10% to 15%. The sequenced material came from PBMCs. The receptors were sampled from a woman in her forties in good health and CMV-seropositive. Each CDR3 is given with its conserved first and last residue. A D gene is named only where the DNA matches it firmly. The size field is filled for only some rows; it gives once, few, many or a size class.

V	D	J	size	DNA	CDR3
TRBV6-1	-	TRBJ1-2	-	TGTGCCAGCAGTGACAATATACAGGGTATCGGTGGCTACACCTTC	CASSDNIQGIGGYTF
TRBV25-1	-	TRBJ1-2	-	TGTGCCAGCAGTGGTCGGGTTTCGACTAACTATGGCTACACCTTC	CASSGRVSTNYGYTF
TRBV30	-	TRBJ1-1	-	TGTGCTGGGGGCAGGAACAATGAAGCTTTCTTT	CAGGRNNEAFF
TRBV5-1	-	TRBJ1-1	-	TGCGCCAGCACCACCTCGGGAGAGAACACTGAAGCTTTCTTT	CASTTSGENTEAFF
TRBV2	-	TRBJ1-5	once	TGTGCCAGCAACGAGCGGTCTGTTAGAGATCAGCCCCAGCATTTT	CASNERSVRDQPQHF
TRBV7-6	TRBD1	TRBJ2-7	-	TGTGCCGGCAGCTTCTCGACAGGGGTACACGAGCAGTACTTC	CAGSFSTGVHEQYF
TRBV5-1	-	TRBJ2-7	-	TGCGCCAGCAGACTAGAGACCTACGAGCAGTACTTC	CASRLETYEQYF
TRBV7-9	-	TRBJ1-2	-	TGTGCCAGCAGCTTAGTGTTAAACTATGGCTACACCTTC	CASSLVLNYGYTF
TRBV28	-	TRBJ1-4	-	TGTGCCAGCAGTTCCGGACAGAGTAATGAAAAACTGTTTTTT	CASSSGQSNEKLFF
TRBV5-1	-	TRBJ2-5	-	TGCGCCAGCAGCGGGGGGGCCAAAGAGACCCAGTACTTC	CASSGGAKETQYF
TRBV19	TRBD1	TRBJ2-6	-	TGTGCCAGTAGTAGCCGGGACAGGGATCCACCCGGGGCCAACGTCCTGACTTTC	CASSSRDRDPPGANVLTF
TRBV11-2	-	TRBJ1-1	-	TGTGCCAGCAGCTTAGATTCTGGGCTGGGCACTGAAGCTTTCTTT	CASSLDSGLGTEAFF
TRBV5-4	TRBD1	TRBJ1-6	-	TGTGCCAGCAGCGTCCAGGGGGGATTATTTTCACCCCTCCACTTT	CASSVQGGLFSPLHF
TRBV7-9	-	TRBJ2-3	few	TGTGCCAGCAGCTTAGATAACTCAGATACGCAGTATTTT	CASSLDNSDTQYF
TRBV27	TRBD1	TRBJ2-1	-	TGTGCCAGTCGCCTTGACAGGGTTACTGAGCAGTTCTTC	CASRLDRVTEQFF
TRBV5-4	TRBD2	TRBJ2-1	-	TGTGCCAGCGCCCGCGGGGGGGTGTACAATGAGCAGTTCTTC	CASARGGVYNEQFF
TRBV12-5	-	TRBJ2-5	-	TGTGCTAGTGCCCCTGGCAGGACAGTCTACCAAGAGACCCAGTACTTC	CASAPGRTVYQETQYF
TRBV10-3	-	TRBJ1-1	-	TGTGCCGTCGGGGGGGTGTCGGCCTCGAACACTGAAGCTTTCTTT	CAVGGVSASNTEAFF
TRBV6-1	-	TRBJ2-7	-	TGTGCCAGCAGTGGGAGGACAGACCCCTACGAGCAGTACTTC	CASSGRTDPYEQYF
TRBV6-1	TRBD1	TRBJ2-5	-	TGTGCCAGCAGCCGGACAGGGACGGAGACCCAGTACTTC	CASSRTGTETQYF
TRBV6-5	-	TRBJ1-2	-	TGTGCCAGCAGTTACAGCCGTATGTATGGCTACACCTTC	CASSYSRMYGYTF
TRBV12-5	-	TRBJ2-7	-	TGTGCTAGTGGAAAAGGCACAGGGTTGGTCTACGAGCAGTACTTC	CASGKGTGLVYEQYF
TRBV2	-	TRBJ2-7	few	TGTGCCAGCAGAGAGAGGACTCTTCCCTACGAGCAGTACTTC	CASRERTLPYEQYF
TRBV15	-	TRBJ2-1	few	TGTGCCACCACAGGGGCGCTGACCGACTCTAATGAGCAGTTCTTC	CATTGALTDSNEQFF
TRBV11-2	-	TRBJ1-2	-	TGTGCCAGCAGCTTACGGGAACGGACGGGGGGCTACACCTTC	CASSLRERTGGYTF
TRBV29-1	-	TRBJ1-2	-	TGCAGCGTTGTGGGGGCCTTCTATGGCTACACCTTC	CSVVGAFYGYTF